The source of this T cell receptor (beta chain) is a study of radiation and T cells in renal cell carcinoma. Notes on this clone: Its specificity is unknown.

Time point described: blood 2 weeks post-SBRT. Noted treatment: 15 Gy SBRT to primary tumor, nephrectomy 4 weeks later. This renal cell carcinoma was of the clear cell type. This CDR3 region has 15 residues. V was shortened by 6 bases and J by 4 bases, with 18 bases between the two germline ends. CDR1 and CDR2 from the germline V gene are MNHEY and SVGAGI. Measured with immunoSEQ multiplex PCR; TCRdb has only the in-frame clones, and not every one. This table holds about 150,000 clones, roughly 86% found once. Study-wide points: Top tumor clonotypes rose in blood 2 weeks post-radiation, then contracted.

V and J are TRBV6-5 and TRBJ1-2; perhaps TRBD1 as D (6 bases). Material: blood, obtained from a patient whose treatment included radiotherapy and nephrectomy. This sequence was found in a woman aged 45 to 65 with renal cell carcinoma. CDR3 coding DNA: TGTGCCAGCAGGCCAACCACCGGGACAACCTATGGCTACACCTTC. Protein product: CASRPTTGTTYGYTF.